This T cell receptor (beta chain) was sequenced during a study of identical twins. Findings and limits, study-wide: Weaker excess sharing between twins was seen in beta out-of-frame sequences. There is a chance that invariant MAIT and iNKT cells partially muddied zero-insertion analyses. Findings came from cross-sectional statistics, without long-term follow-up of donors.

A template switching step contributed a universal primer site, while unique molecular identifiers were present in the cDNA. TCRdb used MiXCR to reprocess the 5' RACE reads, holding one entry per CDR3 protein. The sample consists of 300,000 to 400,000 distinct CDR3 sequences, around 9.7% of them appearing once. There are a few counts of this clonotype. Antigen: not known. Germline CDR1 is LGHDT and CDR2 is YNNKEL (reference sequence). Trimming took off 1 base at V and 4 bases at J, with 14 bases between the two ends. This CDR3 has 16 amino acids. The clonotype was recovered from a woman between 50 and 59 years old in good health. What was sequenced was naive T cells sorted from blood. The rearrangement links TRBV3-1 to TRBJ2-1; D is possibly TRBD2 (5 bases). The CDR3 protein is CASSQALGGFYNEQFF. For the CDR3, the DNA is TGTGCCAGCAGCCAAGCTCTCGGAGGATTTTACAATGAGCAGTTCTTC.